Each of the 28 T cell receptor beta chains below was sequenced from the same sample in a study of T-cell memory formation after mild COVID-19. Each CDR3 protein gets one entry after TCRdb re-called the 5' RACE reads with MiXCR. The sample lists around 410,000 distinct CDR3 sequences, less than 25% occurring once. Material for sequencing was PBMCs or a T cell subset sorted from them (not recorded which). The receptor source for this set is an adult woman who had mild COVID-19 (a few samples of this study predate the infection). Cell type and time point are not known.

This clonotype was seen a few times. The chain combines TRBV18 with TRBJ1-5; 7 bases agree with TRBD1. The CDR3 spans 14 residues. Trimming removed 4 bases from V and 3 bases from J; junction bases left unmatched: 3. Germline-derived CDR1 and CDR2 are KGHSH and LQKENI. The CDR3 sequence is CASSRGTVNQPQHF. The CDR3 DNA follows: TGTGCCAGCTCACGGGGGACAGTCAATCAGCCCCAGCATTTT.

This chain connects TRBV20-1 to TRBJ2-7, with D possibly matching TRBD2 (5 bases). The CDR3 contains 11 residues. CDR1 is DFQATT and CDR2 is SNEGSKA in the germline V gene (reference sequence). V was clipped by 6 bases and J by 2 bases, with 8 bases between them. CDR3 loop: CSARGAYEQYF. CDR3 coding DNA: TGCAGTGCCCGGGGAGCCTACGAGCAGTACTTC.

The chain is built from TRBV12-3 or TRBV12-4 and TRBJ2-7; D perhaps matches TRBD1 (6 bases). This CDR3 is 14 amino acids long. Trimming shortened V by 6 bases and J by 3 bases, and 15 bases separated the two germline ends. CDR3 nucleotides: TGTGCCAGCAGACCCGACAGGAGAGGCTACGAGCAGTACTTC. Protein: CASRPDRRGYEQYF.

This clonotype has more than one count but fewer than ten. The chain carries TRBV12-3 or TRBV12-4 and TRBJ2-5; 7 nucleotides align to TRBD2. The V gene end was trimmed by 5 bases and the J gene end by 7 bases; junction bases not matched to a gene: 19. CDR3 size: 17 residues. The CDR3 DNA reads as TGTGCCAGCAGTGACCCGAACCTTGCTGGGAGGGGAGCGACCCAGTACTTC. Protein sequence: CASSDPNLAGRGATQYF.

This clonotype occurred many times. J is TRBJ2-5 and V is TRBV20-1; 8 bases agree with TRBD1. Trimming removed 0 bases from V and 4 bases from J; junction bases left unmatched: 7. The germline CDR1 and CDR2 sequences are DFQATT and SNEGSKA (reference sequence). The CDR3 runs to 15 residues. DNA of the CDR3: TGCAGTGCTAGAGAGTTACAGGGGGACCTAGAGACCCAGTACTTC. It is translated as CSARELQGDLETQYF.

This clonotype was observed a few times. The V gene is TRBV30, the J gene TRBJ2-7; D ambiguous. V lost 3 bases and J lost 3, with 9 bases in between. This CDR3 is built from 12 residues. Germline CDR1 and CDR2: GTSNPN and SVGIG (reference sequence). The CDR3, as DNA: TGTGCCTGGAGCGGTCCAGGCTACGAGCAGTACTTC. It codes for CAWSGPGYEQYF.

V usage is TRBV6-6 and J usage is TRBJ2-2; the D is unclear. Germline V lookup: CDR1 MNHNY, CDR2 SVGAGI (reference sequence). Trimming removed 4 bases at V and 4 bases at J, with 13 bases between. The CDR3 consists of 15 residues. CDR3 nucleotides: TGTGCCAGCAGTTCCCCCCTTGGCGTCACCGGGGAGCTGTTTTTT. This sequence encodes CASSSPLGVTGELFF.

This clonotype has more than one count but fewer than ten. The rearrangement links TRBV20-1 to TRBJ2-1; no reliable D call. CDR3 length: 13 residues. V was clipped by 3 bases and J by 6 bases, with 12 bases between them. CDR1 and CDR2 from the germline V gene are DFQATT and SNEGSKA (reference sequence). CDR3 sequence: CSASKPKGNEQFF. Here the CDR3 DNA reads TGCAGTGCTAGTAAGCCTAAGGGCAATGAGCAGTTCTTC.

This clonotype was counted only a few times. The rearrangement links TRBV5-1 to TRBJ1-1; 9 nucleotides match TRBD1. The CDR3 totals 15 residues. The germline V gene has CDR1 SGHRS and CDR2 YFSETQ. V trimming: 3 bases; J trimming: 1 base; junction bases outside the gene matches: 4. The CDR3: CASSSGTGQNTEAFF. DNA of the CDR3: TGCGCCAGCAGCTCAGGGACAGGGCAGAACACTGAAGCTTTCTTT.

V gene TRBV20-1 combines with J gene TRBJ2-7; D gene ambiguous. This CDR3 comprises 12 residues. V dropped 6 bases and J dropped 4 bases, with 13 bases sitting between them. Germline loops: CDR1 DFQATT, CDR2 SNEGSKA (reference sequence). CDR3 region: CSADLSAYEQYF. The CDR3 DNA sequence: TGCAGTGCCGACCTATCGGCTTACGAGCAGTACTTC.

This chain joins TRBV18 and TRBJ2-7, with 7 nucleotides matching TRBD1. Germline V CDR1 and CDR2: KGHSH, LQKENI. After removal of 2 bases from V and 4 bases from J, the junction contained 5 bases not matched to a gene. This CDR3 comprises 14 residues. The CDR3 coding sequence is TGTGCCAGCTCACCAAAGACAGGGATGTACGAGCAGTACTTC. This gives the protein CASSPKTGMYEQYF. Variable domain in full (rest from reference TRBV18 and TRBJ2-7): NAGVMQNPRHLVRRRGQEARLRCSPMKGHSHVYWYRQLPEEGLKFMVYLQKENIIDESGMPKERFSAEFPKEGPSILRIQQVVRGDSAAYFCASSPKTGMYEQYFGPGTRLTVT.

V gene TRBV12-3 or TRBV12-4 combines with J gene TRBJ2-5; 10 positions match TRBD2. The CDR3 is 15 residues long. The V and J ends lost 3 bases and 5 bases, in that order; junction bases with no gene match: 6. The CDR3 DNA follows: TGTGCCAGCAGTTTTTCTAGCGGGAGTGGGGAGACCCAGTACTTC. Protein: CASSFSSGSGETQYF.

V and J are TRBV20-1 and TRBJ1-4; D gene ambiguous. The CDR3 is made up of 13 amino acids. Trimming shortened V by 6 bases and J by 11 bases, and 19 bases separated the two germline ends. Germline loops: CDR1 DFQATT, CDR2 SNEGSKA (reference sequence). The CDR3 loop reads CSAHPSLRRKLFF. The CDR3 nucleotides are TGCAGTGCCCACCCGTCCCTGAGGCGGAAACTGTTTTTT.

In its sample, this clonotype was seen a few times. This chain connects TRBV4-2 to TRBJ2-3, with 8 bases aligning to TRBD2. V lost 3 bases to trimming and J lost 1 base; unmatched junction nucleotides: 3. This CDR3 contains 15 residues. CDR1 LGHNA and CDR2 YNFKEQ come from the germline V gene. The CDR3: CASSHEAGGTDTQYF. The DNA for the CDR3 is TGTGCCAGCAGCCACGAAGCGGGGGGCACAGATACGCAGTATTTT.

V usage is TRBV10-1 and J usage is TRBJ2-1, with 9 bases identical to TRBD1. Losses at the gene ends were 7 bases for V and 9 bases for J; bases not matched to a gene: 10. The CDR3 is 14 amino acids. Germline V CDR1 and CDR2: WNHNN, SYGVQD (reference sequence). The CDR3 here is CASKTRDRDFEQFF. CDR3 coding DNA: TGCGCCAGCAAAACACGGGACAGGGATTTTGAGCAGTTCTTC.

This clonotype was seen only a few times. The V gene is TRBV6-5, the J gene TRBJ2-3; D remains unclear. Trimming stripped 6 bases from V and 15 bases from J, with 25 bases between. This CDR3 has 14 residues. In germline, CDR1 is MNHEY, CDR2 SVGAGI. This CDR3 reads CASRKPEKIAQCYF. The CDR3 DNA follows: TGTGCCAGCAGGAAGCCTGAGAAGATCGCCCAGTGTTATTTT.

This clonotype was counted only a few times. This chain uses TRBV29-1 with TRBJ2-3; D assignment may be TRBD1 or TRBD2 (5 bases each). The CDR3 is 15 amino acids. Germline lookup yields CDR1 SQVTM and CDR2 ANQGSEA. Trimming took off 6 bases at V and 3 bases at J, with 19 bases between the two ends. The CDR3 is CSVTIGESRTDTQYF. In nucleotides, the CDR3 is TGCAGCGTAACTATAGGGGAGAGTAGGACAGATACGCAGTATTTT.

This clonotype has more than one count but fewer than ten. The rearrangement links TRBV24-1 to TRBJ2-1; 16 nucleotides agree with TRBD2. Germline V gene sequence: CDR1 KGHDR, CDR2 SFDVKD. There are 19 residues in the CDR3. V lost 6 bases to trimming and J lost 6 bases; unmatched junction nucleotides: 13. The CDR3, as DNA: TGTGCCACCAGTAAAAAGCCGGGACTAGCGGGGGGGCCGTTCAATGAGCAGTTCTTC. As protein: CATSKKPGLAGGPFNEQFF.

This clonotype showed up many times. The chain combines TRBV2 with TRBJ2-1, with TRBD2 matching over 8 bases. V was pared by 6 bases and J by 12 bases, with 16 bases of the junction left unmatched. The CDR3 consists of 15 residues. Germline V lookup: CDR1 SNHLY, CDR2 FYNNEI. The CDR3 loop is CASSASTYSGGRQFF. CDR3 nucleotides: TGTGCCAGCAGCGCGTCCACATATTCGGGGGGGCGGCAGTTCTTC. The entire variable domain, with the rest obtained from reference TRBV2 and TRBJ2-1, is as follows: EPEVTQTPSHQVTQMGQEVILRCVPISNHLYFYWYRQILGQKVEFLVSFYNNEISEKSEIFDDQFSVERPDGSNFTLKIRSTKLEDSAMYFCASSASTYSGGRQFFGPGTRLTVL.

The rearrangement links TRBV6-5 to TRBJ2-5; 9 nucleotides match TRBD1. V lost 2 bases to trimming and J lost 5 bases; unmatched junction nucleotides: 15. Germline assignment: CDR1 MNHEY and CDR2 SVGAGI. The CDR3 is 18 residues long. The CDR3 region is CASSYRDRARGFGETQYF. CDR3 DNA: TGTGCCAGCAGTTACCGGGACAGGGCAAGAGGCTTTGGGGAGACCCAGTACTTC.

This clonotype was observed a few times. The gene calls are TRBV10-3 and TRBJ2-4; D perhaps matches TRBD1 (5 bases). Germline V gene sequence: CDR1 ENHRY, CDR2 SYGVKD. With 10 bases removed from V and 5 bases from J, the gap between germline ends came to 9 bases. The CDR3 consists of 11 residues. CDR3 DNA sequence: TGTGCCACCCAGACAGAAAACATTCAGTACTTC. Its protein product is CATQTENIQYF.

This clonotype was seen a handful of times. This chain uses TRBV6-2 or TRBV6-3 with TRBJ2-2; 13 positions match TRBD2. This CDR3 is 17 amino acids long. V was pared by 5 bases and J by 7 bases, with 10 bases of the junction left unmatched. Germline lookup yields CDR1 MNHEY and CDR2 SVGEGT. The CDR3 loop is CASSNRLAGGLGGELFF. CDR3 nucleotide sequence: TGTGCCAGCAGTAACCGACTAGCGGGAGGTCTTGGCGGGGAGCTGTTTTTT.

This chain joins TRBV29-1 and TRBJ2-1, with 9 bases lining up with TRBD1. V gave up 6 bases and J gave up 2 bases; unmatched junction bases: 8. The germline gives CDR1 SQVTM, CDR2 ANQGSEA. CDR3 length: 15 residues. CDR3 bases: TGCAGCGTCCCCACCGGGACAGGGACCTACAATGAGCAGTTCTTC. Translating it yields CSVPTGTGTYNEQFF.

This clonotype was counted between two and nine times. The rearrangement joins TRBV12-3 or TRBV12-4 to TRBJ1-5, with D unclear. The CDR3 contains 12 residues. V gave up 6 bases and J gave up 4 bases, with 7 bases separating them. The CDR3 reads CASSQINQPQHF. CDR3 nucleotide sequence: TGTGCCAGCAGCCAAATAAATCAGCCCCAGCATTTT.

This clonotype occurred many times. The chain couples TRBV12-3 or TRBV12-4 to TRBJ1-1; D is unresolved. The length of the CDR3 is 13 residues. The V end was cut by 5 bases, the J end by 4 bases, with 11 bases between. The CDR3 spells CASSVHSFTEAFF. CDR3 DNA: TGTGCCAGCAGTGTGCATAGTTTCACTGAAGCTTTCTTT.

This clonotype was observed a single time. The genes are TRBV4-2 and TRBJ2-6, with unresolved D. This CDR3 spans 17 amino acids. CDR1 is LGHNA and CDR2 is YNFKEQ in the germline V gene. The V gene lost 1 base and the J gene lost 0 bases, with 10 bases spanning the gap. This CDR3 reads CASSQGAEYSGANVLTF. DNA of the CDR3: TGTGCCAGCAGCCAAGGGGCGGAATACTCTGGGGCCAACGTCCTGACTTTC.

This clonotype was observed once. V and J are TRBV6-5 and TRBJ1-1, with unresolved D. The CDR3 consists of 16 residues. Germline values: CDR1 MNHEY, CDR2 SVGAGI. Trimming shortened V by 0 bases and J by 1 base, and 12 bases separated the two germline ends. This chain's CDR3 is CASSYSRRPRNTEAFF. DNA of the CDR3: TGTGCCAGCAGTTACTCGAGGAGACCGAGGAACACTGAAGCTTTCTTT.

V gene TRBV12-3 or TRBV12-4 combines with J gene TRBJ2-6; D gene ambiguous. The CDR3 consists of 16 residues. The V gene lost 5 bases and the J gene lost 2 bases, with 13 bases spanning the gap. CDR3: CASSPIGSTGANVLTF. For the CDR3, the DNA is TGTGCCAGCAGTCCCATCGGGTCGACTGGGGCCAACGTCCTGACTTTC.